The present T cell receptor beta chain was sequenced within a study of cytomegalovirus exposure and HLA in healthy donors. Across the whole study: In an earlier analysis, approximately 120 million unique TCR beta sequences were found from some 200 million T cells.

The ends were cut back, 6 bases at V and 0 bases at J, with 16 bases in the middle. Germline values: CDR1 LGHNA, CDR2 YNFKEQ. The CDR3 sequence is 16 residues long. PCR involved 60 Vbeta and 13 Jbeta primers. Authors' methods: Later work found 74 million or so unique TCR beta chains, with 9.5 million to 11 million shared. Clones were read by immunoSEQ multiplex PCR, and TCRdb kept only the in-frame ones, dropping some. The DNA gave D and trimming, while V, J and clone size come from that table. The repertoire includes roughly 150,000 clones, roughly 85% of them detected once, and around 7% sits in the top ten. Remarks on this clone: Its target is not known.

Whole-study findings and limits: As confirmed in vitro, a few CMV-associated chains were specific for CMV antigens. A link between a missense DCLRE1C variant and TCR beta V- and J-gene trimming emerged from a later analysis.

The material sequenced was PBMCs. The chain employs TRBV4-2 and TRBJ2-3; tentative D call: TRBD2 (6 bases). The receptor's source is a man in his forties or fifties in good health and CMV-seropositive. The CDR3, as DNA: TGTGCCAGCAGAGGAGGGGAGGCTTCTAGCACAGATACGCAGTATTTT. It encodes CASRGGEASSTDTQYF.